Detailed here is one TCR beta chain. Antigen: not known. This sample stems from a study of naive and memory T cell subsets. Notes on the study in general: The power law exponent of TCR abundance differed between naive and memory cells. Clonotypes are single alpha or beta chains, not paired receptors. Especially in CD8 cells, naive repertoires contained a few larger clonotypes, possibly CD45RA-re-expressing memory cells.

This CDR3 region has 12 residues. Germline assignment: CDR1 MNHEY and CDR2 SMNVEV (reference sequence). Trimming took 6 bases from V and 6 from J, leaving 12 bases between them. An equimolar mix of two oligonucleotides served as the beta constant-region primer for TRBC1 and TRBC2. The ligated cDNA underwent four PCR rounds using SP2 and nested alpha and beta constant-region primers. A 12-nucleotide UMI and the SP2 primer were added to the cDNA 3' end by oligonucleotide ligation. TCRdb reprocessed the UMI-ligation and nested PCR reads with MiXCR, giving one entry per CDR3 protein. This sample has 90,000 to 120,000 distinct CDR3 sequences; 13% to 15% occur once, and the top ten carry around 2.7%. After CD4 positive bead selection, the CD4-negative fraction gave CD8 T cells.

V and J are TRBV27 and TRBJ2-7; D is undetermined. The sample comprised naive CD8+ T cells from blood. The TCR comes from a human donor in good health. The CDR3 coding sequence is TGTGCCAGCAGATCCCCGGTGTCCGAGCAGTACTTC. Translation: CASRSPVSEQYF.